Shown below are 8 T cell receptor beta chains from a single sample sequenced in a study of spatial heterogeneity in lung cancer. TCRdb ran MiXCR on the 5' RACE reads and lists one entry per CDR3 protein. Among tens of thousands of distinct CDR3 sequences listed, under 5.5% were seen once. Time point specified: sample taken at primary tumor resection. The study sequenced unsorted whole RNA from tumor, nontumor lung or frozen PBMC. The sequenced sample was PBMCs, obtained at surgery. All receptors derive from a male donor with early-stage non-small cell lung cancer.

This clonotype was found many times. The V call is TRBV24-1, the J call TRBJ2-1; 7 bases map to TRBD1. The CDR3 loop spans 15 amino acids. From germline, CDR1 is KGHDR and CDR2 SFDVKD. After removal of 4 bases from V and 5 bases from J, the junction contained 7 bases not matched to a gene. The CDR3 is CATSDPGTVDNEQFF. CDR3 sequence (DNA): TGTGCCACCAGTGACCCGGGGACAGTGGACAATGAGCAGTTCTTC.

This clonotype was observed at least ten times. V gene TRBV9 combines with J gene TRBJ2-1, with 10 bases matching TRBD2. V lost 0 bases, J lost 0 bases, and 6 bases stayed unmatched. Germline V gene lookup returns CDR1 SGDLS and CDR2 YYNGEE. This CDR3 contains 18 residues. The CDR3 loop reads CASSVGASGGISYNEQFF. CDR3 sequence (DNA): TGTGCCAGCAGCGTAGGGGCTAGCGGGGGTATCTCCTACAATGAGCAGTTCTTC.

In its sample, this clonotype was seen many times. V usage is TRBV27 and J usage is TRBJ2-2; 14 bases are a match to TRBD2. The germline CDR1 and CDR2 sequences are MNHEY and SMNVEV (reference sequence). The V segment lost 0 bases and the J segment 11 bases; nucleotides outside the gene matches: 8. This CDR3 has 17 residues. The CDR3 reads CASSLSQGTSGSVELFF. In nucleotides, the CDR3 is TGTGCCAGCAGTTTATCGCAGGGGACTAGCGGGAGTGTAGAGCTGTTTTTT.

Regarding this clonotype: A read error may be the cause here, since a much bigger clone is one base away. The V gene is TRBV27, the J gene TRBJ1-1; 7 bases fit TRBD1. Per germline, CDR1 MNHEY and CDR2 SMNVEV (reference sequence). CDR3 length equals 14 residues. The CDR3 loop is CASSLQGLNTEAIF. The CDR3, as DNA: TGTGCCAGCAGTCTACAGGGGCTGAACACTGAAGCTATCTTT.

In its sample, this clonotype ranks as medium-sized. The rearrangement links TRBV5-6 to TRBJ1-1; 9 nucleotides align to TRBD1. In germline, CDR1 is SGHDT, CDR2 YYEEEE. The CDR3 sequence is 17 residues long. Trimming removed 4 bases from V and 11 bases from J; junction bases left unmatched: 21. The CDR3 DNA reads as TGTGCCAGCAGCCCCTTCGGGGGGACAGGGCGGTTGATGGGGGCTTTCTTT. Translation gives CASSPFGGTGRLMGAFF. Based on the CDR3 plus reference TRBV5-6 and TRBJ1-1, the full variable domain is DAGVTQSPTHLIKTRGQQVTLRCSPKSGHDTVSWYQQALGQGPQFIFQYYEEEERQRGNFPDRFSGHQFPNYSSELNVNALLLGDSALYLCASSPFGGTGRLMGAFFGQGTRLTVV.

This clonotype has ten or more counts. This sequence joins TRBV28 and TRBJ1-1; TRBD1 is a possible D gene (5 bases). Germline assignment: CDR1 MDHEN and CDR2 SYDVKM. V was pared by 8 bases and J by 2 bases, with 15 bases between. The CDR3 is 14 amino acids. DNA of the CDR3: TGTGCCAGCGGGTTGAGGGGAGTCAACACTGAAGCTTTCTTT. Its translation is CASGLRGVNTEAFF.

Ten or more counts support this clonotype. V gene TRBV28 combines with J gene TRBJ1-1, with TRBD1 matching over 10 bases. Germline assignment: CDR1 MDHEN and CDR2 SYDVKM. CDR3 size: 12 residues. The J segment lost 12 bases and the V segment lost 6 bases, leaving 7 bases of the junction unmatched. DNA for the CDR3: TGTGCCAGCAGGACAGGGACAGGGGAAACTTTCTTT. Amino acid sequence: CASRTGTGETFF.

This clonotype was detected ten times or more. The J gene is TRBJ1-6, the V gene TRBV5-1; the D is unclear. V was trimmed by 1 base and J by 7 bases, leaving 9 bases between them. Germline loops: CDR1 SGHRS, CDR2 YFSETQ. CDR3 length: 14 residues. This chain's CDR3 is CASSLTERNSPLHF. In DNA, the CDR3 is TGCGCCAGCAGCTTGACGGAGAGAAATTCACCCCTCCACTTT.